This T cell receptor (beta chain) originates from a study of CD8+CD57+ T cells in acquired aplastic anemia. Looking at the study overall: The DNA of sorted CD4+ and CD8+ cells averaged around 3.2 ug. CD4+ reads averaged around 10 million in healthy donors.

CDR3 and TCR beta VDJ profiling relied on a genomic DNA template. TCRdb fed the reads into MiXCR, producing one record per CDR3 protein. The sample has 150,000 to 200,000 distinct CDR3 sequences, about half seen once; the top ten hold around 2.9%. CDR1 is LNHNV and CDR2 is YYDKDF in the germline V gene (reference sequence). V dropped 3 bases and J dropped 6; count of bases not matched to a gene: 18. This CDR3 is 19 amino acids long. The TCR comes from a human donor in good health. The specimen sequenced was sorted CD4+, CD8+, or CD8+CD57+ T cells (not recorded which) from PBMCs. This chain links TRBV15 with TRBJ1-5, with 9 bases that match TRBD1. CDR3 bases: TGTGCCACCAGCAGGCCCGCGAGGGGGACAGGGTGGGACGGTCAGCCCCAGCATTTT. It translates to CATSRPARGTGWDGQPQHF.